The rows below give T cell receptor beta chains drawn from one sample of a study of control samples from healthy donors and cancer patients. The data were produced by immunoSEQ multiplex PCR, yet TCRdb's version contains in-frame clones alone and is incomplete. Here the sample spans about 160,000 clones, over 85% being singletons. The sample comprised blood. The source of these receptors is a man aged 30-40 years in good health. CDR3s include the opening cysteine and the closing phenylalanine or tryptophan. The D gene is left open where the match is weak. Clone size appears in some rows only: once, few, many, or a class for an expanded clone.

cdr3_aa cdr3_nt v_call clone_size j_call d_call
CASSQAGQGHTEAFF TGTGCCAGCAGCCAAGCCGGACAGGGACACACTGAAGCTTTCTTT TRBV3-1/TRBV3-2 . TRBJ1-1 TRBD1
CATPPHRGSDEKLFF TGTGCCACCCCCCCTCATCGGGGATCAGATGAAAAACTGTTTTTT TRBV6-5 . TRBJ1-4 .
CASSVAGGTLAKNIQYF TGTGCCAGCAGCGTAGCGGGGGGGACCCTAGCCAAAAACATTCAGTACTTC TRBV9 . TRBJ2-4 TRBD2
CASRPPGTRYGYTF TGTGCCAGCCGACCACCCGGGACACGGTATGGCTACACCTTC TRBV28 . TRBJ1-2 .
CASSLRDTSTNEKLFF TGTGCCAGCTCACTCCGGGACACTTCAACTAATGAAAAACTGTTTTTT TRBV18 . TRBJ1-4 .
CASRYRDTGYEQYF TGCGCCAGCAGGTATCGGGATACGGGCTACGAGCAGTACTTC TRBV5-1 . TRBJ2-7 .
CASSLGRLYEQYF TGTGCCAGCAGCTTGGGACGGTTATACGAGCAGTACTTC TRBV11-3 . TRBJ2-7 .
CASSNFLGAYEQYF TGTGCCAGTAGTAATTTTCTGGGAGCCTACGAGCAGTACTTC TRBV19 . TRBJ2-7 .
CATSRAGTSGHNEQFF TGTGCCACCAGTCGCGCCGGGACTAGCGGTCACAATGAGCAGTTCTTC TRBV15 . TRBJ2-1 TRBD2
CASSRLRAETEAFF TGTGCCAGCAGCCGCCTTCGAGCGGAGACTGAAGCTTTCTTT TRBV4-2 few TRBJ1-1 .
CASSSLLADQETQYF TGCGCCAGCAGCTCCTTACTAGCGGACCAAGAGACCCAGTACTTC TRBV5-1 . TRBJ2-5 TRBD2
CASRTSWETQYF TGTGCCAGCAGGACTAGCTGGGAGACCCAGTACTTC TRBV3-1/TRBV3-2 . TRBJ2-5 TRBD2
CASSPSGTSGSSYYNEQFF TGTGCCAGCAGCCCCTCCGGGACTAGCGGGAGTTCGTACTACAATGAGCAGTTCTTC TRBV3-1/TRBV3-2 . TRBJ2-1 TRBD2
CASSPRTSLNTGELFF TGTGCCAGCTCACCGAGGACTAGCCTGAACACCGGGGAGCTGTTTTTT TRBV18 . TRBJ2-2 TRBD2
CASSQVGGVLQETQYF TGTGCCAGCAGCCAAGTCGGCGGGGTCCTTCAAGAGACCCAGTACTTC TRBV4-2 . TRBJ2-5 .
CASSGSRVYGYTF TGTGCCAGTTCAGGTAGTAGGGTCTACGGCTACACCTTC TRBV28 . TRBJ1-2 .
CSVEDLISPHTEAFF TGCAGCGTTGAAGATCTCATTTCCCCCCACACTGAAGCTTTCTTT TRBV29-1 . TRBJ1-1 .
CASSRRTELYNEQFF TGTGCCAGCAGCCGCCGTACGGAGCTCTACAATGAGCAGTTCTTC TRBV7-8 . TRBJ2-1 .
CSAASGGGGTQYF TGCAGCGCCGCTAGCGGGGGTGGTGGGACCCAGTACTTC TRBV29-1 . TRBJ2-5 TRBD2
CASSFTNQPQHF TGTGCCAGCAGCTTTACAAATCAGCCCCAGCATTTT TRBV28 . TRBJ1-5 .
CASSRVDRRRDGYTF TGTGCCAGCAGCCGGGTGGACCGGAGGAGGGATGGCTACACCTTC TRBV7-9 . TRBJ1-2 .
CASSLGDRKQETQYF TGCGCCAGCAGCTTGGGGGACAGAAAACAAGAGACCCAGTACTTC TRBV5-1 . TRBJ2-5 TRBD1
CASSYPNRDGANVLTF TGTGCCAGCAGTTACCCTAACAGGGACGGGGCCAACGTCCTGACTTTC TRBV6-7 . TRBJ2-6 .
CATSPRRGQETQYF TGTGCCACCAGCCCCCGAAGGGGTCAAGAGACCCAGTACTTC TRBV15 . TRBJ2-5 .
CASSPPAYTQYF TGTGCCAGCAGTCCCCCCGCTTATACGCAGTATTTT TRBV6-2/TRBV6-3 once TRBJ2-3 .
CASSPRTGNTIYF TGTGCCAGCAGCCCCCGGACGGGAAACACCATATATTTT TRBV6-6 . TRBJ1-3 .
CATRSPHRGHEQYF TGTGCCACTCGATCCCCCCACAGGGGCCACGAGCAGTACTTC TRBV6-5 . TRBJ2-7 TRBD1
CATSRDLVANEQYF TGTGCCACCAGCAGAGATCTGGTAGCGAACGAGCAGTACTTC TRBV15 . TRBJ2-7 .
CATSSRREGPYEQYF TGTGCCACCAGCAGTAGGCGGGAAGGCCCCTACGAGCAGTACTTC TRBV15 . TRBJ2-7 .
CAWRPLTGGPYEQYF TGTGCCTGGAGGCCGTTGACCGGTGGCCCCTACGAGCAGTACTTC TRBV30 . TRBJ2-7 .
CASSQDRGPVNTEAFF TGTGCCAGCAGCCAGGACAGGGGCCCGGTGAACACTGAAGCTTTCTTT TRBV28 . TRBJ1-1 TRBD1
CASSLQGATNYGYTF TGTGCCAGCAGCTTGCAAGGAGCGACTAACTATGGCTACACCTTC TRBV11-2 . TRBJ1-2 .
CASSEFARGDSPLHF TGTGCCAGCAGTGAATTCGCCCGGGGTGATTCACCCCTCCACTTT TRBV25-1 . TRBJ1-6 .
CASTVPGGFNEQYF TGTGCCAGCACCGTTCCCGGGGGGTTCAACGAGCAGTACTTC TRBV6-5 . TRBJ2-7 TRBD2
CSVAPITYNEQFF TGCAGCGTAGCTCCTATAACCTACAATGAGCAGTTCTTC TRBV29-1 . TRBJ2-1 .
CASSLVSTYNEQFF TGCGCCAGCAGCTTGGTTTCCACATACAATGAGCAGTTCTTC TRBV5-1 . TRBJ2-1 .